The next 25 T cell receptor beta chains were all read from a single sample in a study of T cell responses to AZD1222 COVID-19 vaccine (dated by TCRdb to the early 2020s). What the time point label conveys for this sample: baseline before first vaccination. Libraries were constructed by the immunoSEQ multiplex PCR assay. The immuneACCESS repertoire file appears here via TCRdb, limited to in-frame rearrangements. These files lack a portion of the clones; in checked studies, under half of the deficit traces to unresolved V genes, and the cause of the others is not known. This sample comprises fewer than 150,000 clones, approximately 90% of them detected only once. The ten top clones hold approximately 3.6% of the sample. This material consisted of peripheral blood, taken on day 0 of AZD1222 vaccination. These receptors originate from an adult in good health.

The chain joins TRBV3-1 (or the pseudogene TRBV3-2) to TRBJ1-5; D gene ambiguous. The CDR3 runs 13 residues. Per germline, CDR1 LGHDT and CDR2 YNNKEL (reference sequence). V was shortened by 0 bases and J by 2 bases, with 2 bases between the two germline ends. CDR3 coding DNA: TGTGCCAGCAGCCAAGATGGCAATCAGCCCCAGCATTTT. Its translation: CASSQDGNQPQHF.

The sample holds one count of this clone. The V and J genes are TRBV12-3 or TRBV12-4 and TRBJ1-6; D ambiguous. Trimming took off 2 bases at V and 9 bases at J, with 8 bases between the two ends. The CDR3 contains 13 residues. CDR3 region: CASSLPVGSPLHF. The DNA of the CDR3 is TGTGCCAGCAGTTTACCAGTGGGTTCACCCCTCCACTTT.

The chain links TRBV6-5 to TRBJ2-5, with TRBD2 identical over 8 bases. From germline, CDR1 is MNHEY and CDR2 SVGAGI. The CDR3 totals 13 residues. After removal of 6 bases from V and 8 bases from J, the junction contained 8 bases not matched to a gene. The CDR3 bases are TGTGCCAGCAGAGACGGGACTAGTCTAACCCAGTACTTC. Encoded protein: CASRDGTSLTQYF.

The genes are TRBV2 and TRBJ1-5; D not certain. V was shortened by 5 bases and J by 5 bases, with 16 bases between the two germline ends. The length of the CDR3 is 15 residues. Germline assignment: CDR1 SNHLY and CDR2 FYNNEI. CDR3 sequence: CASSTGPYGDQPQHF. The DNA for the CDR3 is TGTGCCAGCAGTACCGGGCCATACGGCGATCAGCCCCAGCATTTT.

This CDR3 reads CASSSNRAYNEQFF. The DNA for the CDR3 is TGTGCCAGCAGCTCCAACAGGGCTTACAATGAGCAGTTCTTC. This chain connects TRBV7-2 to TRBJ2-1; D may be TRBD1 (6 bases). Germline V gene data show CDR1 as SGHTA and CDR2 as FQGNSA. Between the trimmed V and J ends, which lost 4 bases and 4 bases, there was a span of 11 bases. There are 14 residues in the CDR3.

This chain links TRBV6-5 with TRBJ2-1, with no clear D. The CDR3 has 12 amino acids. V gave up 9 bases and J gave up 7 bases, with 13 bases separating them. Germline V gene sequence: CDR1 MNHEY, CDR2 SVGAGI. The CDR3 bases are TGTGCCAGTCACGGGTTGGGGAATGAGCAGTTCTTC. It specifies CASHGLGNEQFF.

J is TRBJ1-2 and V is TRBV10-3; TRBD1 agrees at 9 bases. J gave up 5 bases and V 5 bases, and 12 bases lay outside the gene matches. The V gene's germline CDR1 is ENHRY and CDR2 SYGVKD. This CDR3 spans 16 amino acids. The CDR3 DNA is TGTGCCATCAGTATTTTCGGGACAGGGCCCTTGTATGGCTACACCTTC. Amino acid sequence: CAISIFGTGPLYGYTF.

The rearrangement links TRBV5-8 to TRBJ2-3, with D possibly being TRBD1 or TRBD2 (7 bases each). V dropped 2 bases and J dropped 3 bases, with 13 bases sitting between them. The CDR3 runs to 15 residues. CDR1 is SGHTS, CDR2 YDEGEE, per germline. CDR3 nucleotides: TGTGCCAGCAGCTTTTACAGGGGAGGGACAGATACGCAGTATTTT. Residues: CASSFYRGGTDTQYF.

The V call is TRBV27, the J call TRBJ2-3; D not resolved. The CDR3 length is 16 residues. Trimming shortened V by 2 bases and J by 0 bases, and 12 bases separated the two germline ends. Germline V gene data show CDR1 as MNHEY and CDR2 as SMNVEV (reference sequence). The CDR3 protein is CASSLGVSPSTDTQYF. The CDR3 DNA reads as TGTGCCAGCAGTTTAGGAGTTAGCCCTAGCACAGATACGCAGTATTTT.

In its sample, this clone was seen once. V is TRBV5-1 and J is TRBJ1-1; D unclear. The V end lost 0 bases, the J end lost 3 bases, and 6 bases lay between the germline ends. CDR3 size: 13 residues. Germline V gene sequence: CDR1 SGHRS, CDR2 YFSETQ. The CDR3 spells CASSLVGDTEAFF. The CDR3 coding sequence is TGCGCCAGCAGCTTGGTGGGCGACACTGAAGCTTTCTTT.

The chain joins TRBV7-9 to TRBJ2-7; D is ambiguous. The CDR3 loop spans 12 amino acids. The V gene lost 5 bases and the J gene lost 6 bases, with 11 bases spanning the gap. The germline CDR1 and CDR2 sequences are SEHNR and FQNEAQ (reference sequence). The CDR3 loop reads CASSADPSEQYF. DNA of the CDR3: TGTGCCAGCAGCGCCGACCCTTCCGAGCAGTACTTC.

The V call is TRBV3-1 (or the pseudogene TRBV3-2), the J call TRBJ1-2; tentatively, D is TRBD1 (5 bases). Germline lookup yields CDR1 LGHDT and CDR2 YNNKEL (reference sequence). V was trimmed by 6 bases and J by 4 bases, leaving 21 bases between them. There are 16 residues in the CDR3. CDR3 sequence reads: CASRDTGTPTFYGYTF. CDR3 sequence (DNA): TGTGCCAGCAGGGATACCGGGACCCCGACTTTCTATGGCTACACCTTC.

The chain recombines TRBV6-1 with TRBJ1-5; D perhaps matches TRBD1 (6 bases). The germline V gene encodes CDR1 MNHNS and CDR2 SASEGT. Trimming removed 3 bases from V and 5 bases from J, with 11 bases in between. The CDR3 spans 14 residues. CDR3 loop: CASSDRGTDQPQHF. CDR3 in DNA: TGTGCCAGCAGTGACAGGGGTACGGATCAGCCCCAGCATTTT.

The chain joins TRBV7-2 to TRBJ1-2; D may be TRBD1 (6 bases). V lost 4 bases and J lost 4, with 13 bases in between. This CDR3 is built from 14 residues. Per the germline V gene, CDR1 is SGHTA and CDR2 is FQGNSA. The CDR3 spells CASSYPGEGYGYTF. The CDR3 DNA sequence: TGTGCCAGCAGCTACCCAGGGGAGGGCTATGGCTACACCTTC.

V gene TRBV29-1 combines with J gene TRBJ1-1; D ambiguous. The CDR3 consists of 14 residues. V was shortened by 3 bases and J by 0 bases, with 11 bases between the two germline ends. Germline CDR1 and CDR2: SQVTM and ANQGSEA. For the CDR3, the DNA is TGCAGCGTTGACCAGGCCTCGGTGAACACTGAAGCTTTCTTT. Protein: CSVDQASVNTEAFF.

Details on this clone: Other DNA sequences in this specimen translate into the identical CDR3. This chain uses TRBV18 with TRBJ1-1; D not certain. Trimming cost V 3 bases and J 1 base, with 6 bases left between them. The CDR3 is 13 amino acids. CDR1 KGHSH and CDR2 LQKENI come from the germline V gene. The chain's CDR3 is CASSPRQNTEAFF. Here the CDR3 DNA reads TGTGCCAGCTCACCCCGACAGAACACTGAAGCTTTCTTT.

The chain combines TRBV3-1 (or the pseudogene TRBV3-2) with TRBJ1-1, with 9 bases matching TRBD1. The V gene end was trimmed by 6 bases and the J gene end by 8 bases; junction bases not matched to a gene: 4. The CDR3 has 12 amino acids. Germline V gene sequence: CDR1 LGHDT, CDR2 YNNKEL (reference sequence). CDR3 sequence (DNA): TGTGCCAGCAGGGGACAGGGTAGGGAAGCTTTCTTT. It specifies CASRGQGREAFF.

This chain links TRBV2 with TRBJ1-1; no firm D call. The CDR3 length is 15 residues. Germline V gene sequence: CDR1 SNHLY, CDR2 FYNNEI. V was clipped by 7 bases and J by 1 base, with 16 bases between them. CDR3 DNA sequence: TGTGCCAGCACATCTTCGCAGGAGACGAACACTGAAGCTTTCTTT. Its translation is CASTSSQETNTEAFF.

This CDR3 reads CASSVYRGLAGNTIYF. CDR3 DNA: TGTGCCAGCAGCGTCTACAGGGGTCTGGCTGGAAACACCATATATTTT. V gene TRBV5-6 combines with J gene TRBJ1-3; 7 bases are shared with TRBD1. V shed 4 bases, J shed 2 bases, and the junction held 9 bases outside the gene matches. This CDR3 is built from 16 residues. CDR1 and CDR2 from the germline V gene are SGHDT and YYEEEE.

The chain is built from TRBV18 and TRBJ2-5, with 9 bases identical to TRBD1. CDR3 length: 14 residues. With 6 bases clipped from V and 5 bases from J, the junction kept 7 bases outside the gene matches. The germline gives CDR1 KGHSH, CDR2 LQKENI. This CDR3 is CASSRHRGQETQYF. The CDR3 coding sequence is TGTGCCAGCTCGCGACACAGGGGGCAGGAGACCCAGTACTTC.

The V call is TRBV12-5, the J call TRBJ1-1, with D uncertain. CDR3 size: 11 residues. V was cut by 4 bases and J by 10 bases, with 10 bases left in between. Germline V gene lookup returns CDR1 LGHNT and CDR2 FRNRAP. CDR3 DNA sequence: TGTGCTAGTGGTTACGACCTGTTAGCTTTCTTT. Amino acid sequence: CASGYDLLAFF.

The chain recombines TRBV5-4 with TRBJ2-2; maybe TRBD1 (6 bases). Deletions cut 0 bases from V and 3 bases from J, with 12 bases between. CDR1 is SGHNT, CDR2 YYREEE, per germline (reference sequence). The CDR3 consists of 16 residues. CDR3 coding DNA: TGTGCCAGCAGCTTGGGTGGGACACCGGACACCGGGGAGCTGTTTTTT. The encoded protein is CASSLGGTPDTGELFF.

This sequence joins TRBV4-1 and TRBJ2-5, with 7 nucleotides matching TRBD2. V shed 1 base and J 1 base; nucleotides not matched to a gene: 6. In germline, CDR1 is MGHRA, CDR2 YSYEKL. The CDR3 contains 16 residues. The CDR3 reads CASSQGGRGLQETQYF. The CDR3 DNA reads as TGCGCCAGCAGCCAAGGGGGGAGGGGACTCCAAGAGACCCAGTACTTC.

The chain recombines TRBV6-5 with TRBJ2-1; unclear D gene. V was cut by 7 bases and J by 4 bases, with 11 bases left in between. Germline loops: CDR1 MNHEY, CDR2 SVGAGI. The CDR3 consists of 13 residues. The CDR3 protein is CASTPPWYNEQFF. CDR3 coding DNA: TGTGCCAGCACCCCCCCATGGTACAATGAGCAGTTCTTC.

The V and J genes are TRBV10-3 and TRBJ2-7; the match to TRBD2 covers 9 bases. Germline CDR1 is ENHRY and CDR2 is SYGVKD. J gave up 4 bases and V 2 bases, and 21 bases lay outside the gene matches. The CDR3 sequence is 20 residues long. The CDR3: CAISEPFRLAGWLLKYEQYF. CDR3 sequence (DNA): TGTGCCATCAGTGAGCCGTTTCGTCTAGCGGGATGGTTACTGAAGTACGAGCAGTACTTC.